The 19 T cell receptor beta chains below come from one sample, sequenced in a study of T cells in Graves' hyperthyroidism and ophthalmopathy. TCR beta CDR3 sequences were amplified from RNA transcripts. HTBI primers drove first-round RT-PCR of the TCR CDR3. TCRdb reanalysed the multiplex PCR reads using MiXCR and keeps one entry per CDR3 protein. The profile shows some 560,000 distinct CDR3 sequences, 15% to 19% of them singletons. Sequencing was done on a sample of blood. All receptors come from a woman in her twenties or thirties with Graves' hyperthyroidism.

This clonotype came up many times. The V gene is TRBV20-1, the J gene TRBJ2-5; no clear D gene. Germline V gene lookup returns CDR1 DFQATT and CDR2 SNEGSKA (reference sequence). V lost 3 bases and J 5 bases, leaving 13 bases between the germline ends. This CDR3 is built from 13 residues. The CDR3 DNA reads TGCAGTGCTAGCATTGGGCAGGCGGAGACCCAGTACTTC. Translation: CSASIGQAETQYF.

The genes are TRBV6-5 and TRBJ2-3; 9 bases line up with TRBD2. V dropped 0 bases and J dropped 5; count of bases not matched to a gene: 6. The CDR3 covers 16 residues. CDR1 is MNHEY, CDR2 SVGAGI, per germline. The CDR3 DNA is TGTGCCAGCAGTTACTCGAGGCTAGCGGGACAAGATACGCAGTATTTT. It is translated as CASSYSRLAGQDTQYF.

This clonotype was recorded a few times. The rearrangement uses TRBV10-3 and TRBJ2-2; perhaps TRBD1 as D (6 bases). The length of the CDR3 is 15 residues. Germline lookup yields CDR1 ENHRY and CDR2 SYGVKD. Trimming left V 4 bases short and J 8 bases short, with 17 bases between. This CDR3 is CAISVQGRPTGELFF. The CDR3 DNA is TGTGCCATCAGTGTACAGGGAAGGCCTACTGGGGAGCTGTTTTTT.

The chain combines TRBV29-1 with TRBJ2-3; a possible D gene is TRBD2 (5 bases). CDR1 is SQVTM, CDR2 ANQGSEA, per germline. This CDR3 is built from 15 residues. Trimming took 1 base from V and 2 from J, leaving 13 bases between them. CDR3 DNA sequence: TGCAGCGTTGAAGTTTCAGCGGATTACACAGATACGCAGTATTTT. Encoded protein: CSVEVSADYTDTQYF.

This clonotype has more than one count but fewer than ten. The CDR3 bases are TGTGCCAGCAGTTTATCAGTCAGCTATGGCTACACCTTC. Its translation is CASSLSVSYGYTF. This chain connects TRBV27 to TRBJ1-2; D uncertain. Germline assignment: CDR1 MNHEY and CDR2 SMNVEV (reference sequence). CDR3 length equals 13 residues. V lost 0 bases and J 4 bases, leaving 6 bases between the germline ends.

In its sample, this clonotype was seen many times. The chain carries TRBV27 and TRBJ2-2, with 7 bases that match TRBD2. This CDR3 contains 16 residues. Germline trimming cut 7 bases from V and 4 bases from J; bases unmatched to any gene: 12. In germline, CDR1 is MNHEY, CDR2 SMNVEV (reference sequence). CDR3 protein: CASTRGGGGSTGELFF. In DNA, the CDR3 is TGTGCCAGCACCCGAGGCGGCGGGGGAAGCACCGGGGAGCTGTTTTTT.

This clonotype came up a few times. The chain carries TRBV5-1 and TRBJ2-1, with TRBD1 as a possible D gene (6 bases). Trimming removed 4 bases at V and 6 bases at J, with 11 bases between. The V gene's germline CDR1 is SGHRS and CDR2 YFSETQ. This CDR3 is built from 13 residues. CDR3 in DNA: TGCGCCAGCAGCCCAGGGGTGCCCAATGAGCAGTTCTTC. Its protein is CASSPGVPNEQFF. The full variable domain, in which reference TRBV5-1 and TRBJ2-1 provide the parts outside the CDR3, is KAGVTQTPRYLIKTRGQQVTLSCSPISGHRSVSWYQQTPGQGLQFLFEYFSETQRNKGNFPGRFSGRQFSNSRSEMNVSTLELGDSALYLCASSPGVPNEQFFGPGTRLTVL.

This clonotype has ten or more counts. This sequence joins TRBV2 and TRBJ2-3; TRBD2 aligns across 8 bases. Germline assignment: CDR1 SNHLY and CDR2 FYNNEI. This CDR3 comprises 14 residues. After removal of 8 bases from V and 8 bases from J, the junction contained 12 bases not matched to a gene. The CDR3 is CASAEGAAGVTQYF. The CDR3 DNA reads TGTGCCAGCGCTGAAGGGGCAGCGGGAGTTACGCAGTATTTT.

This clonotype has more than one count but fewer than ten. The chain joins TRBV5-6 to TRBJ2-1, with 7 positions matching TRBD1. The germline gives CDR1 SGHDT, CDR2 YYEEEE. The J segment lost 1 base and the V segment lost 1 base, leaving 5 bases of the junction unmatched. The CDR3 length is 16 residues. The CDR3 sequence: CASSLKGQISYNEQFF. The CDR3 DNA follows: TGTGCCAGCAGCTTGAAGGGACAGATTTCCTACAATGAGCAGTTCTTC.

This clonotype was seen just once. A clone one base away is much larger, so this may be a read error. The gene calls are TRBV5-1 and TRBJ2-7; TRBD2 matches 11 bases. Trimming cost V 1 base and J 3 bases; bases outside gene matches: 3. The germline CDR1 and CDR2 sequences are SGHRS and YFSETQ. The CDR3 sequence is 15 residues long. The CDR3 region has the DNA TGCGCCAGCAGCTTGCTTACTAGCGGGAGCTACGAGCAGTACTTC. It codes for CASSLLTSGSYEQYF.

This clonotype has more than one count but fewer than ten. The V gene is TRBV12-3 or TRBV12-4, the J gene TRBJ1-6; D call uncertain. Deletions cut 2 bases from V and 10 bases from J, with 6 bases between. The CDR3 contains 12 residues. The CDR3 here is CASSLLESPLHF. For the CDR3, the DNA is TGTGCCAGCAGTTTACTAGAATCACCCCTCCACTTT.

This clonotype was detected a few times. The chain employs TRBV6-2 or TRBV6-3 and TRBJ1-5; D is uncertain. The CDR3 has 13 amino acids. V gave up 6 bases and J gave up 5 bases, with 11 bases separating them. Germline V gene data show CDR1 as MNHEY and CDR2 as SVGEGT. This CDR3 is CASRTVLYQPQHF. The CDR3, as DNA: TGTGCCAGCAGAACCGTCTTGTATCAGCCCCAGCATTTT.

This clonotype was seen repeatedly, ten times or more. This sequence joins TRBV2 and TRBJ2-1; D is tentatively TRBD1 or TRBD2 (5 bases each). The germline V and J ends were trimmed by 6 bases and 9 bases, with 6 bases remaining between them. Germline V gives CDR1 SNHLY, CDR2 FYNNEI. This CDR3 has 10 residues. CDR3 in DNA: TGTGCCAGCAGAGGGACTGAGCAGTTCTTC. Translating gives CASRGTEQFF.

This clonotype was counted a few times. V usage is TRBV27 and J usage is TRBJ1-5; D may be TRBD1 (6 bases). This CDR3 spans 14 amino acids. Germline CDR1 and CDR2: MNHEY and SMNVEV (reference sequence). V lost 2 bases to trimming and J lost 6 bases, with 11 bases between them. The CDR3 spells CASSLPGAGQPQHF. The CDR3 bases are TGTGCCAGCAGTTTACCAGGGGCTGGTCAGCCCCAGCATTTT.

The CDR3 loop is CASSTSGGAYEQYF. The CDR3 DNA reads TGCGCCAGCAGCACCAGCGGGGGGGCATACGAGCAGTACTTC. The chain links TRBV5-1 to TRBJ2-7, with TRBD2 identical over 10 bases. There are 14 residues in the CDR3. Germline CDR1 SGHRS, CDR2 YFSETQ. Trimming cost V 4 bases and J 4 bases; bases outside gene matches: 5.

This clonotype was picked up many times. The chain recombines TRBV30 with TRBJ2-7, with D maybe TRBD2 (5 bases). The length of the CDR3 is 12 residues. V shed 4 bases and J shed 4 bases, with 11 bases lying between them. Germline V lookup: CDR1 GTSNPN, CDR2 SVGIG (reference sequence). CDR3 in DNA: TGTGCCTGGATTGGGTCGGGGTACGAGCAGTACTTC. Translated, it gives CAWIGSGYEQYF.

This clonotype was detected only a few times. This CDR3 reads CASSLNSVNYGYTF. CDR3 bases: TGTGCCAGCAGTTTAAATAGTGTTAACTATGGCTACACCTTC. The chain is built from TRBV12-3 or TRBV12-4 and TRBJ1-2; D is unresolved. V dropped 2 bases and J dropped 1 base, with 8 bases sitting between them. There are 14 residues in the CDR3.

This clonotype was picked up many times. The chain employs TRBV2 and TRBJ2-1; a possible D gene is TRBD2 (5 bases). Germline V gives CDR1 SNHLY, CDR2 FYNNEI. V was cut by 6 bases and J by 4 bases, with 10 bases left in between. The CDR3 consists of 13 residues. The CDR3 DNA sequence: TGTGCCAGCAGCACCGGGGAGTACAATGAGCAGTTCTTC. Residues: CASSTGEYNEQFF.

This clonotype has more than one count but fewer than ten. The chain recombines TRBV6-1 with TRBJ1-3; 7 nucleotides agree with TRBD1. V shed 9 bases and J 0 bases; nucleotides not matched to a gene: 8. Germline lookup yields CDR1 MNHNS and CDR2 SASEGT. The CDR3 is 15 amino acids. The CDR3 is CASRDSGGSGNTIYF. The DNA of the CDR3 is TGTGCCAGTAGGGACAGCGGGGGCTCTGGAAACACCATATATTTT.